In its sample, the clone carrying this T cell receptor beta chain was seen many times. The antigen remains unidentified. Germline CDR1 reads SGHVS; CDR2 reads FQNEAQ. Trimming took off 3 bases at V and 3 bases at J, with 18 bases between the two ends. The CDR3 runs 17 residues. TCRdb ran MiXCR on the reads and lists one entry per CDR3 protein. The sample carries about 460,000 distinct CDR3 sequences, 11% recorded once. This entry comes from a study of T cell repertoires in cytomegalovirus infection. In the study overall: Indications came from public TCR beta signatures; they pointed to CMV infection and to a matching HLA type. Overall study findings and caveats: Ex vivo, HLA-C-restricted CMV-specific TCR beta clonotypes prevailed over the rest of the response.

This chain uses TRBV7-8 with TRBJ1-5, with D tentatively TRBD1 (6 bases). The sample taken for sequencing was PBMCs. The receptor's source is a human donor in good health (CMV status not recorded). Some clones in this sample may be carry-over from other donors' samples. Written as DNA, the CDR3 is TGTGCCAGCAGCTTTGAGCACGGGGGGCTTCTCAATCAGCCCCAGCATTTT. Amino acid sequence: CASSFEHGGLLNQPQHF.